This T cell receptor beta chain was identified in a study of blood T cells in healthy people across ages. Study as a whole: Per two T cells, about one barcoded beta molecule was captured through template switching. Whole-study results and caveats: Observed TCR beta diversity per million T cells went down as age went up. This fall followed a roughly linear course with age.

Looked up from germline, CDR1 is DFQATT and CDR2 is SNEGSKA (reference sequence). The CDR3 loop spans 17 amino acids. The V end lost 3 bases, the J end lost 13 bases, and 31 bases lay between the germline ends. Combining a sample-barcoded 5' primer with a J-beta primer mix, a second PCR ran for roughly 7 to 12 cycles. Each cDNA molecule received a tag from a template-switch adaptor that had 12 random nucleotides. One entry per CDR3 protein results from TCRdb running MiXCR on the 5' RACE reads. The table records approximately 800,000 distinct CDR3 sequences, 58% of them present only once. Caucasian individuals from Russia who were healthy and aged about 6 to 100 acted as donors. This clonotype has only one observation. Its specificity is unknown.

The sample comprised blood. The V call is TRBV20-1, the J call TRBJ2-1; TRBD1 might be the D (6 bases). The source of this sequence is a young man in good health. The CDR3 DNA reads TGCAGTGCTAGGGGGACACATACGTGGGGGTCATTAGAGACCCAGTTCTTC. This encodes CSARGTHTWGSLETQFF.